The 21 T cell receptor beta chains below were found in one sample sequenced in a study of shared clonotypes between healthy human individuals. Sequencing used immunoSEQ multiplex PCR; TCRdb keeps in-frame clones, though not all of them. The sample lists some 1,600,000 clones; approximately 98% were seen once. Source material: naive CD4+ T cells sorted from blood. Subset reported: CD45RA+ positively selected. The receptor set was obtained from a man aged 30 to 45 in good health.

The chain couples TRBV29-1 to TRBJ1-1, with D tentatively TRBD1 (6 bases). Trimming stripped 4 bases from V and 1 base from J, with 10 bases between. This CDR3 region has 13 residues. Per the germline V gene, CDR1 is SQVTM and CDR2 is ANQGSEA. CDR3 region: CSVVRTANTEAFF. The DNA of the CDR3 is TGCAGCGTTGTGAGGACAGCGAACACTGAAGCTTTCTTT.

This clone was seen only once. The V gene is TRBV7-2, the J gene TRBJ2-7; D not resolved. The germline V gene encodes CDR1 SGHTA and CDR2 FQGNSA. V was shortened by 5 bases and J by 0 bases, with 11 bases between the two germline ends. The CDR3 covers 14 residues. CDR3 sequence reads: CASSLRLTSYEQYF. DNA for the CDR3: TGTGCCAGCAGCCTCCGATTAACCTCCTACGAGCAGTACTTC. Based on the CDR3 plus reference TRBV7-2 and TRBJ2-7, the full variable domain is GAGVSQSPSNKVTEKGKDVELRCDPISGHTALYWYRQSLGQGLEFLIYFQGNSAPDKSGLPSDRFSAERTGGSVSTLTIQRTQQEDSAVYLCASSLRLTSYEQYFGPGTRLTVT.

The chain combines TRBV5-5 with TRBJ2-1; 9 nucleotides align to TRBD2. J gave up 9 bases and V 4 bases, and 17 bases lay outside the gene matches. CDR1 and CDR2 from the germline V gene are SGHKS and YYEKEE (reference sequence). The CDR3 is 17 amino acids. DNA for the CDR3: TGTGCCAGCAGCCCCGGGGTAGCGGGAGACGATTTCGGTGAGCAGTTCTTC. Protein: CASSPGVAGDDFGEQFF.

The CDR3 spells CASSGRVPLGHEQYF. The CDR3 nucleotides read TGTGCCAGCAGTGGCAGGGTCCCCCTAGGGCACGAGCAGTACTTC. The V call is TRBV6-4, the J call TRBJ2-7, with D perhaps matching TRBD1 (5 bases). CDR3 length equals 15 residues. CDR1 is MRHNA, CDR2 SNTAGT, per germline. Deletions cut 4 bases from V and 5 bases from J, with 18 bases between.

The chain employs TRBV18 and TRBJ2-7, with D uncertain. Germline CDR1 reads KGHSH; CDR2 reads LQKENI. The CDR3 is 17 amino acids. Trimming stripped 0 bases from V and 2 bases from J, with 17 bases between. The CDR3: CASSPPGSRVIPYEQYF. In DNA, the CDR3 is TGTGCCAGCTCACCACCAGGTTCGAGAGTTATTCCCTACGAGCAGTACTTC.

This clone came up once. This chain uses TRBV5-1 with TRBJ2-1, with 7 bases that match TRBD2. CDR1 and CDR2 from the germline V gene are SGHRS and YFSETQ. J gave up 0 bases and V 5 bases, and 5 bases lay outside the gene matches. There are 15 residues in the CDR3. This chain's CDR3 is CASRQSGTSYNEQFF. The CDR3 DNA sequence: TGCGCCAGCAGACAAAGCGGGACCTCCTACAATGAGCAGTTCTTC.

This clone was counted between two and nine times. This rearrangement joins TRBV11-3 to TRBJ2-1; D is unresolved. V lost 3 bases, J lost 4 bases, and 13 bases lay in between. The CDR3 extends over 15 amino acids. Germline V CDR1 and CDR2: SGHNT, YENEEA. DNA for the CDR3: TGTGCCAGCAGCTTGGTGTCTACTTCTTACAATGAGCAGTTCTTC. Its translation is CASSLVSTSYNEQFF. The full variable domain, with the rest looked up from reference TRBV11-3 and TRBJ2-1, is EAGVVQSPRYKIIEKKQPVAFWCNPISGHNTLYWYLQNLGQGPELLIRYENEEAVDDSQLPKDRFSAERLKGVDSTLKIQPAELGDSAVYLCASSLVSTSYNEQFFGPGTRLTVL.

This clone was seen only once. Different DNA sequences within this sample yield the same CDR3. The chain links TRBV6-5 to TRBJ2-5; maybe TRBD2 (5 bases). CDR1 and CDR2 from the germline V gene are MNHEY and SVGAGI. Trimming removed 2 bases from V and 2 bases from J, with 9 bases in between. This CDR3 is 14 amino acids long. In nucleotides, the CDR3 is TGTGCCAGCAGTTACCTTGGACTGCAAGAGACCCAGTACTTC. Translation: CASSYLGLQETQYF.

This chain joins TRBV15 and TRBJ2-3, with 12 positions matching TRBD2. With V trimmed by 5 bases and J by 1 base, 4 bases remained unmatched. Germline V CDR1 and CDR2: LNHNV, YYDKDF (reference sequence). This CDR3 has 16 residues. DNA of the CDR3: TGTGCCACCAGCGGTCGACTAGCGGGAGGCACAGATACGCAGTATTTT. Translated, it gives CATSGRLAGGTDTQYF.

V is TRBV21-1 and J is TRBJ2-7; the table names TRBD2, a call not compared with the DNA. TRBV21-1 is recorded as a pseudogene. This CDR3 contains 16 residues. The CDR3 nucleotides are TGTGCCAGGAGCAAAGTCCAAATGTCAAACTACTACGAGCAGTACTTC. Amino acid sequence: CARSKVQMSNYYEQYF.

The rearrangement links TRBV25-1 to TRBJ2-7; D perhaps matches TRBD1 (6 bases). The CDR3 extends over 15 amino acids. V lost 4 bases and J 3 bases, leaving 16 bases between the germline ends. CDR1 is MGHDK and CDR2 is SYGVNS in the germline V gene. The CDR3 loop reads CASSGPGTRFYEQYF. In nucleotides, the CDR3 is TGTGCCAGCAGTGGTCCCGGGACACGGTTCTACGAGCAGTACTTC.

This sequence joins TRBV4-1 and TRBJ1-5; 8 bases line up with TRBD1. Trimming at V came to 3 bases and at J to 5 bases, leaving 6 bases not matched to a gene. Germline V gene sequence: CDR1 MGHRA, CDR2 YSYEKL. The CDR3 runs to 15 residues. CDR3 sequence (DNA): TGCGCCAGCAGCCACCGGACAGGGCTCGATCAGCCCCAGCATTTT. It is translated as CASSHRTGLDQPQHF.

The rearrangement uses TRBV18 and TRBJ2-5, with TRBD2 matching over 8 bases. The germline CDR1 and CDR2 sequences are KGHSH and LQKENI. Trimming took 3 bases from V and 7 from J; bases not matched to a gene: 10. The CDR3 extends over 15 amino acids. The CDR3 nucleotides read TGTGCCAGCTCACCCGAAACTAGCGGTGGGATGACCCAGTACTTC. The encoded protein is CASSPETSGGMTQYF. Combining the CDR3 with reference TRBV18 and TRBJ2-5 gives the whole variable domain NAGVMQNPRHLVRRRGQEARLRCSPMKGHSHVYWYRQLPEEGLKFMVYLQKENIIDESGMPKERFSAEFPKEGPSILRIQQVVRGDSAAYFCASSPETSGGMTQYFGPGTRLLVL.

The CDR3 DNA reads TGTGCCAGCTCACGGACCGGGACAGGGCATTACAATGAGCAGTTCTTC. Its translation: CASSRTGTGHYNEQFF. The gene calls are TRBV18 and TRBJ2-1; 9 bases match TRBD1. The ends lost 4 bases at V and 4 bases at J; junction bases unmatched: 8. This CDR3 region has 16 residues. Germline loops: CDR1 KGHSH, CDR2 LQKENI.

This clone showed up just once. The CDR3 region is CASSLVHGTGGYNEQFF. The CDR3 DNA follows: TGTGCCAGCAGCTTAGTCCATGGGACGGGGGGTTACAATGAGCAGTTCTTC. The chain links TRBV7-9 to TRBJ2-1, with TRBD2 matching over 7 bases. This CDR3 is built from 17 residues. Germline V lookup: CDR1 SEHNR, CDR2 FQNEAQ (reference sequence). The ends lost 1 base at V and 4 bases at J; junction bases unmatched: 10.

The V call is TRBV2, the J call TRBJ1-5; 9 bases are shared with TRBD1. The CDR3 runs to 16 residues. The junction had 8 bases not matched to a gene; V was cut back by 1 base and J by 7 bases. CDR1 is SNHLY, CDR2 FYNNEI, per germline. CDR3 protein: CASSEGGDRAAQPQHF. CDR3 nucleotides: TGTGCCAGCAGTGAAGGGGGGGACAGGGCGGCCCAGCCCCAGCATTTT.

V usage is TRBV7-7 and J usage is TRBJ2-2; TRBD1 is a possible D gene (6 bases). Between the trimmed V and J ends, which lost 8 bases and 6 bases, there was a span of 19 bases. The CDR3 runs to 15 residues. The germline gives CDR1 SSHAT, CDR2 FNYEAQ (reference sequence). In nucleotides, the CDR3 is TGTGCCAGCTGCCCCCAACCAGGGGCAGCCGGGGAGCTGTTTTTT. This encodes CASCPQPGAAGELFF.

Comments on this clone: This same CDR3 is encoded by further DNA sequences in the sample. The chain carries TRBV7-2 and TRBJ2-1, with unresolved D. CDR3 size: 12 residues. Germline V gene sequence: CDR1 SGHTA, CDR2 FQGNSA. With 2 bases removed from V and 7 bases from J, the gap between germline ends came to 6 bases. CDR3 DNA sequence: TGTGCCAGCAGCTTACAAAGGAATGAGCAGTTCTTC. Its protein is CASSLQRNEQFF. The full variable domain, its missing parts supplied by reference TRBV7-2 and TRBJ2-1, is GAGVSQSPSNKVTEKGKDVELRCDPISGHTALYWYRQSLGQGLEFLIYFQGNSAPDKSGLPSDRFSAERTGGSVSTLTIQRTQQEDSAVYLCASSLQRNEQFFGPGTRLTVL.

This chain joins TRBV6-1 and TRBJ1-5; D gene unclear. The CDR3 contains 14 residues. Trimming removed 4 bases at V and 1 base at J, with 8 bases between. Germline V gene sequence: CDR1 MNHNS, CDR2 SASEGT. The CDR3 DNA is TGTGCCAGCAGTGTCCGTACGAGCAATCAGCCCCAGCATTTT. The encoded protein is CASSVRTSNQPQHF.

This clone occurred once. CDR3 loop: CASTGGDSGNTIYF. CDR3 sequence (DNA): TGTGCCAGCACCGGAGGGGACTCTGGAAACACCATATATTTT. The V and J genes are TRBV6-5 and TRBJ1-3; a possible D gene is TRBD1 (5 bases). Trimming took 7 bases from V and 0 from J, leaving 10 bases between them. CDR1 and CDR2 from the germline V gene are MNHEY and SVGAGI. The CDR3 covers 14 residues.

The chain recombines TRBV6-6 with TRBJ1-1; D possibly corresponds to TRBD1 (6 bases). Trimming pared 4 bases from V and 1 base from J, leaving 13 bases between. CDR1 and CDR2 (germline): MNHNY, SVGAGI (reference sequence). The CDR3 covers 15 residues. The CDR3 DNA is TGTGCCAGCAGTTCGAACAGGGAGAGGAACACTGAAGCTTTCTTT. As protein: CASSSNRERNTEAFF.